The rows below give T cell receptor beta chains drawn from one sample of a study of spatial heterogeneity in lung cancer. TCRdb recomputed calls from the 5' RACE reads with MiXCR, one row per CDR3 protein. The repertoire has some 100,000 distinct CDR3 sequences, 9.5% to 15% of them found once; the top ten carry about two fifths. The input for sequencing was PBMCs, taken at surgery. All receptors come from a male donor with early-stage non-small cell lung cancer. Both conserved end residues are part of each CDR3. The D gene is left open where the match is weak. Only some rows state a clone size, as once, few, many or a class for expanded clones.

V gene	D gene	J gene	clone size	CDR3 DNA	CDR3 protein
TRBV2	.	TRBJ1-5	.	TGTGCCAGCAGTGGATACGAAAACAATCAGCCCCAGCATTTT	CASSGYENNQPQHF
TRBV28	TRBD2	TRBJ2-7	.	TGTGCCAGCAGTTTGACTAGCGTCGAGCAGTACTTC	CASSLTSVEQYF
TRBV29-1	.	TRBJ2-5	.	TGCAGCGTCAACCCTGGAGGGCAAGAGACCCAGTACTTC	CSVNPGGQETQYF
TRBV28	TRBD2	TRBJ2-1	.	TGTGCCAGCAGTTTGACTAGCGGATACAATGAGCAGTTCTTC	CASSLTSGYNEQFF
TRBV19	TRBD2	TRBJ2-4	.	TGTGCCAGTAGTACGGGACTAGCGGAATTAGCCAAAAACATTCAGTACTTC	CASSTGLAELAKNIQYF
TRBV7-6	TRBD1	TRBJ2-5	few	TGTGCCAGCAGCCCCGGACAGGGTGAGACCCAGTACTTC	CASSPGQGETQYF
TRBV7-9	TRBD2	TRBJ2-3	few	TGTGCCAGCAGCTCCGTGGGAGGACTAGCGGGGGGTCTAACAGATACGCAGTATTTT	CASSSVGGLAGGLTDTQYF
TRBV5-1	.	TRBJ2-5	once	TGCGCCAGCAGCTTGGATCAACAAGAGACCCAGTACTTC	CASSLDQQETQYF
TRBV5-1	.	TRBJ2-6	many	TGCGCCAGCAGCCAAGGGAACTCTGGGGCCAACGTCCTGACTTTC	CASSQGNSGANVLTF
TRBV30	.	TRBJ2-5	.	TGTGCCCAGAGCTTCTGGGGGGGCGGGGAGACCCAGTACTTC	CAQSFWGGGETQYF
TRBV20-1	TRBD1	TRBJ1-1	many	TGCAGTGCTAGACGGGACAGCGAAGCTTTCTTT	CSARRDSEAFF
TRBV21-1	.	TRBJ2-7	.	TGTGCCAGCAGCAAAGGACCAGGGCGAAACTACGAGCAGTACTTC	CASSKGPGRNYEQYF
TRBV7-9	.	TRBJ2-5	.	TGTGCCAGCAGCTTAGAACCCAACCAAGAGACCCAGTACTTC	CASSLEPNQETQYF
TRBV28	.	TRBJ2-3	.	TGTGCCAGCAGTATACCCCCAGGGGGGAGAAGGAGCACAGATACGCAGTATTTT	CASSIPPGGRRSTDTQYF
TRBV7-8	TRBD2	TRBJ2-7	.	TGTACCAGCAGCTTAGCGGGTAGCGGGCAGGTGGAGCAGTACTTC	CTSSLAGSGQVEQYF
TRBV5-4	TRBD2	TRBJ2-3	.	TGTGCCAGCAGTCTGGGACTAGCGGGGACTAGCACAGATACGCAGTATTTT	CASSLGLAGTSTDTQYF
TRBV5-1	.	TRBJ2-5	few	TGCGCCAGCAGCTTGGAGTCAGCTCAAGAGACCCAGTACTTC	CASSLESAQETQYF
TRBV7-3	TRBD2	TRBJ2-1	.	TGTGCCAGCAGCAAGCGGGGGAGCTCCTACAATGAGCAGTTCTTC	CASSKRGSSYNEQFF
TRBV7-9	TRBD1	TRBJ2-2	many	TGTGCCAGCAGCAAATACGGGACAGGATCGAACACCGGGGAGCTGTTTTTT	CASSKYGTGSNTGELFF
TRBV6-6	TRBD1	TRBJ2-7	few	TGTGCCAGCACGGACAGGGTCCACGAGCAGTACTTC	CASTDRVHEQYF
TRBV5-1	.	TRBJ2-1	few	TGCGCCAGCAGCTTCCTCGGGACTGTCTACAATGAGCAGTTCTTC	CASSFLGTVYNEQFF
TRBV30	.	TRBJ2-5	few	TGTGCCTGGACCGGGAAGGGAGTGCCCCCTCGGGAGACCCAGTACTTC	CAWTGKGVPPRETQYF
TRBV6-6	.	TRBJ1-2	.	TGTGCCAGCAGCACTGGACGGGAAGGAGGCTATGGCTACACCTTC	CASSTGREGGYGYTF
TRBV13	TRBD1	TRBJ2-2	few	TGTGCCAGCAGCCGGGGACAGGGGTACACCGGGGAGCTGTTTTTT	CASSRGQGYTGELFF
TRBV11-1	TRBD1	TRBJ1-1	.	TGTGCCAGCAGCACAGGGGTTGGTGGACGGAACACTGAAGCTTTCTTT	CASSTGVGGRNTEAFF
TRBV7-2	TRBD2	TRBJ2-3	.	TGTGCCAGCAGCTTAGTGGCTAGCGGGGGGGCTGATACGCAGTATTTT	CASSLVASGGADTQYF
TRBV10-3	.	TRBJ2-5	few	TGTGCCATCAGTGAGTCGAACGCGGCTAGCGCTCAAGAGACCCAGTACTTC	CAISESNAASAQETQYF
TRBV7-2	TRBD1	TRBJ2-7	few	TGTGCCAGCAGTTCTCCGGGACAGGGGGACGAGCAGTACTTC	CASSSPGQGDEQYF
TRBV10-3	.	TRBJ2-7	many	TGTGCCATCAGTGAGGGGCCCGAGCAGTACTTC	CAISEGPEQYF
TRBV4-2	TRBD1	TRBJ1-5	.	TGTGCCAGCAGCCACGGAGACAGGGCAGAATTCAATCAGCCCCAGCATTTT	CASSHGDRAEFNQPQHF
TRBV7-9	TRBD2	TRBJ2-3	many	TGTGCCAGCAGCCAAAGCGGGAATGCGATAGATACGCAGTATTTT	CASSQSGNAIDTQYF
TRBV27	TRBD1	TRBJ1-3	.	TGTGCCAGCAGTTCCGGGACAGGGCCTGGAAACACCATATATTTT	CASSSGTGPGNTIYF
TRBV2	.	TRBJ1-1	few	TGTGCCAGCAGTGAAATGGGGGTGACTGAAGCTTTCTTT	CASSEMGVTEAFF
TRBV7-8	.	TRBJ2-3	few	TGTGCCAGCAGTAGGCTATTCCCTGGCACAGATACGCAGTATTTT	CASSRLFPGTDTQYF
TRBV13	TRBD2	TRBJ2-5	many	TGTGCCAGCAGCTTAGGAGCGGGAACGGAGACCCAGTACTTC	CASSLGAGTETQYF
TRBV3-1	TRBD1	TRBJ2-7	many	TGTGCCAGCAGCCAAGGCGTGCAGGGGGCGGCCGAGCAGTACTTC	CASSQGVQGAAEQYF
TRBV12-3/TRBV12-4	.	TRBJ2-3	many	TGTGCCAGCAGTTTAGCGGCAGCGGTGGGCACAGATACGCAGTATTTT	CASSLAAAVGTDTQYF
TRBV5-6	.	TRBJ2-3	.	TGTGCCAGCAGCTCAGCCGGGGCAGAGGTGCAGTATTTT	CASSSAGAEVQYF
TRBV5-1	TRBD2	TRBJ2-5	.	TGCGCCAGCAGCCCCGGCGCTAGCGGGGGACAAGAGACCCAGTACTTC	CASSPGASGGQETQYF
TRBV27	.	TRBJ1-6	.	TGTGCCAGCAGCCGGATGACTGCGGAGAGTACACCCCTCCACTTT	CASSRMTAESTPLHF